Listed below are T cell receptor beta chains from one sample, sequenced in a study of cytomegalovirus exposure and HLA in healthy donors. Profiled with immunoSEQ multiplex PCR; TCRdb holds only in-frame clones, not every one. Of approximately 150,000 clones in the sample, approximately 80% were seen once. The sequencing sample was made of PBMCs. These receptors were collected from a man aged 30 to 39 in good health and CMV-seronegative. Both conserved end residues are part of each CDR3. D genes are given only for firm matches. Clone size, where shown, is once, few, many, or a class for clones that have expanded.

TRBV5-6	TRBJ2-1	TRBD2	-	TGTGCCAGCAGCGGAGGACTAGCGGGAGAAATAGTCCATGAGCAGTTCTTC	CASSGGLAGEIVHEQFF
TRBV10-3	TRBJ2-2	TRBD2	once	TGTGCCATCAGGAGGGCTAGCGGGAGCCCGAACACCGGGGAGCTGTTTTTT	CAIRRASGSPNTGELFF
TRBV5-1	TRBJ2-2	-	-	TGCGCCAGCAGCTTGGCCGTGTACAGGGCCCCGAACACCGGGGAGCTGTTTTTT	CASSLAVYRAPNTGELFF
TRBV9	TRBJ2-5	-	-	TGTGCCAGCAGCCCCCGGGTAGCGGCTCAAGAGACCCAGTACTTC	CASSPRVAAQETQYF
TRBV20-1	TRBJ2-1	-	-	TGCAGTGCTAGCTCGGTCAATGAGCAGTTCTTC	CSASSVNEQFF
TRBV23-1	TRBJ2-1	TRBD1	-	TGCGCCAGCAGTGATCGGGACAGGGCCTACAATGAGCAGTTCTTC	CASSDRDRAYNEQFF
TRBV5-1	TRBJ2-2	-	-	TGCGCCAGCAGCCCGGATGAAGTGAGGGTAACCGGGGAGCTGTTTTTT	CASSPDEVRVTGELFF
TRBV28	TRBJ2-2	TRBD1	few	TGTGCCAGCAGATCGGGACAGGGGACCGGGGAGCTGTTTTTT	CASRSGQGTGELFF
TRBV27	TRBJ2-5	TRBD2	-	TGTGCCAGCAGATCCGGGACTAGCGGGAGGGCCGTCACCCCCATATACTTC	CASRSGTSGRAVTPIYF
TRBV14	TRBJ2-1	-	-	TGTGCCAGCAGCCAAGATCTGCGGGCGGAGCAGTTCTTC	CASSQDLRAEQFF
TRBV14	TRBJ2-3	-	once	TGTGCCAGCAGCCAAGTAGCTGTCGGTGATACGCAGTATTTT	CASSQVAVGDTQYF
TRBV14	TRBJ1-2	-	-	TGTGCCAGCAGCCCCATTGGAGTCTATGGCTACACCTTC	CASSPIGVYGYTF
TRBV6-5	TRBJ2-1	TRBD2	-	TGTGCCAGCAGTTTAGGGACTAGCGGGTACAATGAGCAGTTCTTC	CASSLGTSGYNEQFF
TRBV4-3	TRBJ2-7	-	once	TGCGCCAGCAGCCAAGATCATCTCAGGGAGGTTGAGTACTTC	CASSQDHLREVEYF
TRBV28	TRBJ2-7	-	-	TGTGGGCTACGGACAGCCACCTTCACCCCACACAGATACGAGCAGTACTTC	CGLRTATFTPHRYEQYF
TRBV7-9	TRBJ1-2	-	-	TGTGCCAGCAGCCCCAGCACGGGGGGCGTAGACTATGGCTACACCTTC	CASSPSTGGVDYGYTF
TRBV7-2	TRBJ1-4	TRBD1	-	TGTGCCAGCAGCCCACTGGGACAGGCTGAAAAACTGTTTTTT	CASSPLGQAEKLFF
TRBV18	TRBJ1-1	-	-	TGTGCCAGCTCACCCGGAATAGCTATGAACACTGAAGCTTTCTTT	CASSPGIAMNTEAFF
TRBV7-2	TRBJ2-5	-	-	TGTGCCAGCAGCTTAATCAGGAGGGAGACCCAGTACTTC	CASSLIRRETQYF
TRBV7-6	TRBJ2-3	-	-	TGTGCCAGCAGCTTAGGTCTGGGGGCAACAGATACGCAGTATTTT	CASSLGLGATDTQYF
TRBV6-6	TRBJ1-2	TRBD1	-	TGTGCCAGCCAATATTCCGGACAGGCAACCTATGGCTACACCTTC	CASQYSGQATYGYTF
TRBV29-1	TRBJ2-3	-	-	TGCAGCGCGCACCCCAGGGGCGGGAGCACAGATACGCAGTATTTT	CSAHPRGGSTDTQYF
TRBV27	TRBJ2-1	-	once	TGTGCCAGCGGGTATTGGGGGCTTCCCTATGAGCAGTTCTTC	CASGYWGLPYEQFF
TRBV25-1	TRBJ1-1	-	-	TGTGCCAGCAGTGAAAGGGGACACATGAACACTGAAGCTTTCTTT	CASSERGHMNTEAFF
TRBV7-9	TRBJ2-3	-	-	TGTGCCAGCAGCTTAATGCCAGGGGCCAAAACAGATACGCAGTATTTT	CASSLMPGAKTDTQYF
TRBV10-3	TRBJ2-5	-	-	TGTGCCATCAGCTCTGGGCTAGCCCGGGATTTGGAGACCCAGTACTTC	CAISSGLARDLETQYF
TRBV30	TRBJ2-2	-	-	TGTGCCTGGGTAGAAGCGGGTGGCACCGGGGAGCTGTTTTTT	CAWVEAGGTGELFF
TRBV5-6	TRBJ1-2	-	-	TGTGCCAGCAGCAGGGGGTCTTGGGGCTACACCTTC	CASSRGSWGYTF
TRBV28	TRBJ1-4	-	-	TGTGCCAGCAGTTTACAGGGCTTGGGGGAAAAACTGTTTTTT	CASSLQGLGEKLFF
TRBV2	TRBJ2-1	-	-	TGTGCCAGCAGTGAAGGCGACGAGGGGGAATACAATGAGCAGTTCTTC	CASSEGDEGEYNEQFF
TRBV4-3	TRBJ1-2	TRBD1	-	TGCGCCAGCGCACCCGGCCGGGACAGCGATGGCTACACCTTC	CASAPGRDSDGYTF
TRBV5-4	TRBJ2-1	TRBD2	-	TGTGCCAGCAGCTTGGCCGGGCTAGCGGGAGGCCGGGGTCTTGAGCAGTTCTTC	CASSLAGLAGGRGLEQFF
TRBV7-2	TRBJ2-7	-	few	TGTGCCAGCAGCTTAGCCGGACAGTACCACGAGCAGTACTTC	CASSLAGQYHEQYF
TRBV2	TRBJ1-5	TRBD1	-	TGTGCCAGCAGTGAAGGCAGGGGGCTTAATCAGCCCCAGCATTTT	CASSEGRGLNQPQHF
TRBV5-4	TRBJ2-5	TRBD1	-	TGTGCCAGCAGCTTTCAGACAGGGGGATGGCAAGAGACCCAGTACTTC	CASSFQTGGWQETQYF
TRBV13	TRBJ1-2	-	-	TGTGCCAGCAGCTTAAGTGCAGGACTCTACTATGGCTACACCTTC	CASSLSAGLYYGYTF
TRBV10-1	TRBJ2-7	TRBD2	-	TGCGCCAGCAGTCCCTCGACTAGCGGGGGAACCTACGAGCAGTACTTC	CASSPSTSGGTYEQYF
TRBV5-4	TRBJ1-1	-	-	TGTGCCTCTGGAGTTAACACTGAAGCTTTCTTT	CASGVNTEAFF
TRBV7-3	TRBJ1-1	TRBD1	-	TGTGCCAGCAGCCCGGGCGGGACAGGGGATACTGAAGCTTTCTTT	CASSPGGTGDTEAFF
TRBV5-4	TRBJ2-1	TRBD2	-	TGTGCCAGCAGCTTGTGGCGGGGGGCCAACAATGAGCAGTTCTTC	CASSLWRGANNEQFF
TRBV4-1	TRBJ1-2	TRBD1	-	TGCGCCAGCGGACAGGGGGCGTTCTATGGCTACACCTTC	CASGQGAFYGYTF
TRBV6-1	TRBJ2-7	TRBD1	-	TGTGCCACCAGGACAGGGGAACTCTACGAGCAGTACTTC	CATRTGELYEQYF
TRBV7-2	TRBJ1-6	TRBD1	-	TGTGCCAGCAGCCTAACAGGGGGTGGCTCACCCCTCCACTTT	CASSLTGGGSPLHF